Given below is one TCR beta chain in context. This entry belongs to a study of CD8 T cells in Susac syndrome. CDR3 size: 13 residues. The germline V gene encodes CDR1 SQVTM and CDR2 ANQGSEA. V lost 4 bases and J lost 9, with 16 bases in between. Random hexamers served to reverse transcribe roughly 0.5 to 1 ug RNA. MiXCR, applied by TCRdb to the immunoSEQ multiplex PCR reads, yields one record per CDR3 protein. Seen here are more than 150,000 distinct CDR3 sequences, approximately 96% observed once, and the top ten hold 0.2% to 0.25%. Both CD4+ and CD8+ T cells were negatively isolated, and TEMRA cells underwent FACS enrichment.

The source is a human donor with multiple sclerosis. What was sequenced was CD8+ T cells from PBMCs. V and J are TRBV29-1 and TRBJ1-5; possible D gene TRBD1, 5 bases. The CDR3 DNA is TGCAGCGTTGTGGGGGGTTCAGGCGGGCCCCAGCATTTT. Translated, it gives CSVVGGSGGPQHF. Full variable domain (remainder filled in from reference TRBV29-1 and TRBJ1-5): SAVISQKPSRDICQRGTSLTIQCQVDSQVTMMFWYRQQPGQSLTLIATANQGSEATYESGFVIDKFPISRPNLTFSTLTVSNMSPEDSSIYLCSVVGGSGGPQHFGDGTRLSIL.